This T cell receptor beta chain was profiled in a study of blood T cell repertoires in COVID-19. Study as a whole: Sites in the United States, Italy and Spain provided acute and convalescent COVID-19 samples. The analysed material was cDNA or gDNA that came from T cells, B-cell-depleted T cells, or PBMCs.

As processed by the authors: How many nucleated cells were present was estimated from reference gene primer amplification. Profiling relied on immunoSEQ multiplex PCR, and the TCRdb table lists in-frame clones only, not all of them. The V and J calls and clone size are taken from that table; D and trimming were inferred from the DNA. The sample lists more than 90,000 clones; roughly 85% were seen once. The CDR3 runs 15 residues. Germline CDR1 reads MNHNS; CDR2 reads SASEGT. The junction had 5 bases not matched to a gene; V was cut back by 1 base and J by 8 bases. The TCR comes from a man older than 75 with acute or convalescent COVID-19. Sequenced sample: peripheral blood. The chain joins TRBV6-1 to TRBJ1-4; 9 bases fit TRBD1. The CDR3 DNA reads as TGTGCCAGCAGTGAAGAACAGGGGGCAAGGGAAAAACTGTTTTTT. Residues: CASSEEQGAREKLFF.